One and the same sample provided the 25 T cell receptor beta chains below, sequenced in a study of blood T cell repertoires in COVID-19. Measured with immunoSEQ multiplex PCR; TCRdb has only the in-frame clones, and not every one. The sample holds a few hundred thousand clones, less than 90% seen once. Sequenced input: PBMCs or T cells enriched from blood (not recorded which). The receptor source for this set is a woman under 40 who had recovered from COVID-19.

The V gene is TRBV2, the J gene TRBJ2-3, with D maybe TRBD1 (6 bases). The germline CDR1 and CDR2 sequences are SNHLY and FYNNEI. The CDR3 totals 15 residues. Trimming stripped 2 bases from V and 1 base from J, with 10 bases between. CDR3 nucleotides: TGTGCCAGCAGTGAATGGGGGCTAGGCACAGATACGCAGTATTTT. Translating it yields CASSEWGLGTDTQYF.

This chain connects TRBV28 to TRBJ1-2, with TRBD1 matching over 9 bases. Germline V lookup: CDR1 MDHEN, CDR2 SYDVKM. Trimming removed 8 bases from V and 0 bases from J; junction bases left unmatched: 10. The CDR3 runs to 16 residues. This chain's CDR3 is CASGRLTGGANYGYTF. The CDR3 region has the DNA TGTGCCAGCGGCCGACTGACAGGGGGAGCTAACTATGGCTACACCTTC.

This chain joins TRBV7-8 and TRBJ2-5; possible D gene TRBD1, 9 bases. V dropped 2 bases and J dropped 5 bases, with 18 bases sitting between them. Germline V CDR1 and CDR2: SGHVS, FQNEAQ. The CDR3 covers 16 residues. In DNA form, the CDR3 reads TGTGCCAGCAGCTTAAGCGGGGGACAGGGTCGCGAGACCCAGTACTTC. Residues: CASSLSGGQGRETQYF.

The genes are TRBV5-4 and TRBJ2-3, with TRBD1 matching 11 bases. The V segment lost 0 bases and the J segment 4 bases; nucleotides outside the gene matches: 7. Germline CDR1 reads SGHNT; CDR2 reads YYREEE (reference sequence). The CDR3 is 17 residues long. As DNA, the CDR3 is TGTGCCAGCAGCTTGGGGCCCCGGACAGGGGGCGCAGATACGCAGTATTTT. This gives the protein CASSLGPRTGGADTQYF.

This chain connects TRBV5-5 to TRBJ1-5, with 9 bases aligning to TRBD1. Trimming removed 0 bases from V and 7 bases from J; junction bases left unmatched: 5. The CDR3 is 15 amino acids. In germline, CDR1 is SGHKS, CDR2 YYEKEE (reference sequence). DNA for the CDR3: TGTGCCAGCAGCTTGGGCTGGACAGGGGACCAGCCCCAGCATTTT. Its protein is CASSLGWTGDQPQHF. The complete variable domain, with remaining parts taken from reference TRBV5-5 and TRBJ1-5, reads DAGVTQSPTHLIKTRGQQVTLRCSPISGHKSVSWYQQVLGQGPQFIFQYYEKEERGRGNFPDRFSARQFPNYSSELNVNALLLGDSALYLCASSLGWTGDQPQHFGDGTRLSIL.

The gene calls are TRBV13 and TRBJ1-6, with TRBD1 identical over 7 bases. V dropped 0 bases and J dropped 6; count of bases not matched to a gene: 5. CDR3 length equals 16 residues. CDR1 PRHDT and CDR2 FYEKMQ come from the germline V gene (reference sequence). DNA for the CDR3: TGTGCCAGCAGCTTAGGTTCGGGACAGCGTAATTCACCCCTCCACTTT. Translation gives CASSLGSGQRNSPLHF.

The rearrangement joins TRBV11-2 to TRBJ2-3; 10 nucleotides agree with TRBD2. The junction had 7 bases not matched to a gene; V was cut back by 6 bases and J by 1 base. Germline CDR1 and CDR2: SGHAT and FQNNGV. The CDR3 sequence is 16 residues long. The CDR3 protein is CASRHSGGPGTDTQYF. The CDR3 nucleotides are TGTGCCAGCAGGCATAGCGGGGGGCCGGGCACAGATACGCAGTATTTT.

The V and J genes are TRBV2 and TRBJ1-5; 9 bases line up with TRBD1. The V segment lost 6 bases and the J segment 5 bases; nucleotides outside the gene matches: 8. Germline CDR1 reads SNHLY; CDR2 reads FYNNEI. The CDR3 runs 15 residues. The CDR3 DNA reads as TGTGCCAGCAGCCCGGGACAGGGTATCCATCAGCCCCAGCATTTT. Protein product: CASSPGQGIHQPQHF. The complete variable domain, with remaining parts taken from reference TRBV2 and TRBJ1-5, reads EPEVTQTPSHQVTQMGQEVILRCVPISNHLYFYWYRQILGQKVEFLVSFYNNEISEKSEIFDDQFSVERPDGSNFTLKIRSTKLEDSAMYFCASSPGQGIHQPQHFGDGTRLSIL.

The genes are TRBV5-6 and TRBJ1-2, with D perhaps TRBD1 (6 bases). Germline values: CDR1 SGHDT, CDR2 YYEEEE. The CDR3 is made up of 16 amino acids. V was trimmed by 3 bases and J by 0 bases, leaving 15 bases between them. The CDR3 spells CASSSTGWGPNYGYTF. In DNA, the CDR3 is TGTGCCAGCAGCTCAACAGGGTGGGGGCCTAACTATGGCTACACCTTC. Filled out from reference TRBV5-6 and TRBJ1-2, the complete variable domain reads DAGVTQSPTHLIKTRGQQVTLRCSPKSGHDTVSWYQQALGQGPQFIFQYYEEEERQRGNFPDRFSGHQFPNYSSELNVNALLLGDSALYLCASSSTGWGPNYGYTFGSGTRLTVV.

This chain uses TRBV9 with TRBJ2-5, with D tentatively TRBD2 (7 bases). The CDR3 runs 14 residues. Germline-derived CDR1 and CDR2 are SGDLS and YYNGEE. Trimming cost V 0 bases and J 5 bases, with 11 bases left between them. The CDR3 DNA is TGTGCCAGCAGCGTAGGGGGGGGCCCGGAGACCCAGTACTTC. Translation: CASSVGGGPETQYF.

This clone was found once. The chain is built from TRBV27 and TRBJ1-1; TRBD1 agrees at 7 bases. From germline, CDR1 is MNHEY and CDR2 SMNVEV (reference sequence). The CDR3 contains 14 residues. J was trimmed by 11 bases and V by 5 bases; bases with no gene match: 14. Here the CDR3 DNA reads TGTGCCAGCAGTGCCGGGACAGAGTTCCTGGGGGCTTTCTTT. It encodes CASSAGTEFLGAFF.

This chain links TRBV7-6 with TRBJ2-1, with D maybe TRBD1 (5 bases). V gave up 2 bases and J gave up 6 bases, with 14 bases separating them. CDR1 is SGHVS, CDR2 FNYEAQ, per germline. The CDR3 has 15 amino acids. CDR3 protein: CASSLWTSRLNEQFF. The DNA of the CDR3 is TGTGCCAGCAGCTTATGGACATCGAGGCTCAATGAGCAGTTCTTC.

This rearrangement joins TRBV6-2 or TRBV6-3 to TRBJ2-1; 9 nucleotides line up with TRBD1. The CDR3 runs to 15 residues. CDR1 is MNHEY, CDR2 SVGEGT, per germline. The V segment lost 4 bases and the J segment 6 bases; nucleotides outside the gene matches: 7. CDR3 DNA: TGTGCCAGCAGTTGGGGGGGACAGGGTTCCAATGAGCAGTTCTTC. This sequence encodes CASSWGGQGSNEQFF.

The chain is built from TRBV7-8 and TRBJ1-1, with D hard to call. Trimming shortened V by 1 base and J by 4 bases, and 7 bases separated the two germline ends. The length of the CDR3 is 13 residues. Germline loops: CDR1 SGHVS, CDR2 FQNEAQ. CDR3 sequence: CASSLEGGTEAFF. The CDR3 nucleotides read TGTGCCAGCAGCTTAGAGGGAGGCACTGAAGCTTTCTTT.

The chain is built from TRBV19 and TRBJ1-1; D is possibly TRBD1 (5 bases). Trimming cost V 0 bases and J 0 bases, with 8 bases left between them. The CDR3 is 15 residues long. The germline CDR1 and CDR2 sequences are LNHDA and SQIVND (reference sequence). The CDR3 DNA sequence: TGTGCCAGTAGTATAGACAGGGTTTTGAACACTGAAGCTTTCTTT. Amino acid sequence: CASSIDRVLNTEAFF.

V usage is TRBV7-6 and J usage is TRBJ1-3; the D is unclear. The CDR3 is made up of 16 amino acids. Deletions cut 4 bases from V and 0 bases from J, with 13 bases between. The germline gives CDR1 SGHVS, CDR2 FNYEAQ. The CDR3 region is CASSSGLKNSGNTIYF. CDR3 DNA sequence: TGTGCCAGCAGCTCCGGACTGAAAAACTCTGGAAACACCATATATTTT.

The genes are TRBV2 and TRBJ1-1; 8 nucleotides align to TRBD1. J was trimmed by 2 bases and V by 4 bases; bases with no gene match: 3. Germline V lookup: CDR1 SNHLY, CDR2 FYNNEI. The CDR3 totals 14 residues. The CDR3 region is CASSGTGYNTEAFF. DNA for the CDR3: TGTGCCAGCAGTGGGACAGGGTATAACACTGAAGCTTTCTTT. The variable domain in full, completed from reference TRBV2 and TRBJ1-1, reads EPEVTQTPSHQVTQMGQEVILRCVPISNHLYFYWYRQILGQKVEFLVSFYNNEISEKSEIFDDQFSVERPDGSNFTLKIRSTKLEDSAMYFCASSGTGYNTEAFFGQGTRLTVV.

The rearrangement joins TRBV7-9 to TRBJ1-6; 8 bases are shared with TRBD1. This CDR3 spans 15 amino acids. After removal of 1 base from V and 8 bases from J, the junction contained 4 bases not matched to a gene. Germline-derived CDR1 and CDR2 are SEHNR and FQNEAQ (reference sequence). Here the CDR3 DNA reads TGTGCCAGCAGCTTAGACGGGACAGGTCATTCACCCCTCCACTTT. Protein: CASSLDGTGHSPLHF.

CDR3 nucleotides: TGTGCCAGCAGCTACTCAAGGACCGGGGGGGCGGAGACCCAGTACTTC. Translating gives CASSYSRTGGAETQYF. The chain carries TRBV5-6 and TRBJ2-5; 8 bases line up with TRBD2. The trim removed 3 bases at V and 5 bases at J, leaving 12 bases unmatched. The CDR3 has 16 amino acids. CDR1 and CDR2 from the germline V gene are SGHDT and YYEEEE. The full variable domain, completed using reference TRBV5-6 and TRBJ2-5, is DAGVTQSPTHLIKTRGQQVTLRCSPKSGHDTVSWYQQALGQGPQFIFQYYEEEERQRGNFPDRFSGHQFPNYSSELNVNALLLGDSALYLCASSYSRTGGAETQYFGPGTRLLVL.

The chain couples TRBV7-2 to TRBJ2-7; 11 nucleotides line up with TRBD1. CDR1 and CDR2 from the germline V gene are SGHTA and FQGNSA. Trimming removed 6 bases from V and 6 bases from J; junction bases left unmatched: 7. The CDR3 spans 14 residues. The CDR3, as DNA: TGTGCCAGCAGTCTTCCGGGACAGGGGGGCGAGCAGTACTTC. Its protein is CASSLPGQGGEQYF.

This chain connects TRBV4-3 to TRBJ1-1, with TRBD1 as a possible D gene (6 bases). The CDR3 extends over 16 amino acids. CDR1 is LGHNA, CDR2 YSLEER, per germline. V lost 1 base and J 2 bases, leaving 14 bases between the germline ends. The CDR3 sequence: CASSQGRGRGNTEAFF. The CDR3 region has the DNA TGCGCCAGCAGCCAAGGGAGAGGCAGGGGCAACACTGAAGCTTTCTTT.

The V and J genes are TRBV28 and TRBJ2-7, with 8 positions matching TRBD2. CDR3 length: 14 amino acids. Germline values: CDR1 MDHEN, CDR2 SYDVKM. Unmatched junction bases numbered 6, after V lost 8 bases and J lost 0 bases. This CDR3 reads CASGRGAYSYEQYF. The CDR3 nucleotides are TGTGCCAGCGGGCGGGGGGCCTACTCCTACGAGCAGTACTTC.

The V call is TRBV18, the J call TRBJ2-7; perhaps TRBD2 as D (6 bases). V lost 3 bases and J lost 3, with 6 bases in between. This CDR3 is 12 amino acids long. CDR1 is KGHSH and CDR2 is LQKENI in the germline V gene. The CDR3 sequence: CASSPGLYEQYF. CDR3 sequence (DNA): TGTGCCAGCTCACCGGGACTCTACGAGCAGTACTTC.

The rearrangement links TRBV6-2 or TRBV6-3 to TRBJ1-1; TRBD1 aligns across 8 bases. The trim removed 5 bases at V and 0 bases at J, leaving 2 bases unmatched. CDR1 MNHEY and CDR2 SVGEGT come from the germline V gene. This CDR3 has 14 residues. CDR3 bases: TGTGCCAGCAGTCGGACAGGGATGAACACTGAAGCTTTCTTT. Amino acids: CASSRTGMNTEAFF.

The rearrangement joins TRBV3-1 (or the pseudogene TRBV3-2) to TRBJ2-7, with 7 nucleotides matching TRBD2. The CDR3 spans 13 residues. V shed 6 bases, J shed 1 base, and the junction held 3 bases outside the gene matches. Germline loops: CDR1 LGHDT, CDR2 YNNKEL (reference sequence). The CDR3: CASSVGGSYEQYF. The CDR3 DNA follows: TGTGCCAGCAGTGTCGGGGGGTCCTACGAGCAGTACTTC.